Presented here are 24 T cell receptor beta chains from one specimen sequenced in a study of blood T cell repertoires in COVID-19. Clones were read by immunoSEQ multiplex PCR, and TCRdb kept only the in-frame ones, dropping some. The sample yields around 90,000 clones, almost 95% seen once. Sequenced input: peripheral blood. The receptors were gathered from an older woman with active COVID-19.

The chain employs TRBV5-1 and TRBJ1-4; TRBD1 agrees at 9 bases. This CDR3 is built from 16 residues. Germline V gives CDR1 SGHRS, CDR2 YFSETQ. Trimming at V came to 4 bases and at J to 6 bases, leaving 10 bases not matched to a gene. CDR3 protein: CASSTASGQGYEKLFF. The CDR3, as DNA: TGCGCCAGCAGCACGGCTTCGGGACAGGGATATGAAAAACTGTTTTTT.

The chain employs TRBV28 and TRBJ1-1; no clear D. V lost 7 bases to trimming and J lost 0 bases, with 9 bases between them. This CDR3 has 13 residues. The V gene's germline CDR1 is MDHEN and CDR2 SYDVKM. The CDR3 region has the DNA TGTGCCAGCATCGAACAGATGAACACTGAAGCTTTCTTT. The encoded protein is CASIEQMNTEAFF. Looking up the rest from reference TRBV28 and TRBJ1-1 gives the full variable domain: DVKVTQSSRYLVKRTGEKVFLECVQDMDHENMFWYRQDPGLGLRLIYFSYDVKMKEKGDIPEGYSVSREKKERFSLILESASTNQTSMYLCASIEQMNTEAFFGQGTRLTVV.

The rearrangement links TRBV9 to TRBJ1-3, with a possible D match to TRBD1 (5 bases). CDR1 is SGDLS, CDR2 YYNGEE, per germline. V was trimmed by 4 bases and J by 4 bases, leaving 12 bases between them. The CDR3 sequence is 14 residues long. The CDR3 DNA reads as TGTGCCAGCAGCCCACAGGTTAGCGGAAACACCATATATTTT. Translation: CASSPQVSGNTIYF.

The chain links TRBV27 to TRBJ2-2, with D possibly being TRBD1 (6 bases). The germline V and J ends were trimmed by 6 bases and 6 bases, with 11 bases remaining between them. This CDR3 is built from 13 residues. CDR1 is MNHEY and CDR2 is SMNVEV in the germline V gene (reference sequence). This CDR3 is CASRHTGSGELFF. The DNA for the CDR3 is TGTGCCAGCAGACATACAGGGTCCGGGGAGCTGTTTTTT.

This rearrangement joins TRBV12-3 or TRBV12-4 to TRBJ1-1; a weak D match, TRBD1 (5 bases). V lost 6 bases and J lost 2, with 10 bases in between. The CDR3 loop spans 13 amino acids. The CDR3 coding sequence is TGTGCCAGCAGACAGGAACCCAACACTGAAGCTTTCTTT. Protein: CASRQEPNTEAFF.

This chain connects TRBV28 to TRBJ1-1, with TRBD1 as a possible D gene (6 bases). The CDR3 runs to 13 residues. The V and J ends lost 6 bases and 1 base respectively, with 9 bases between them. Germline CDR1 MDHEN, CDR2 SYDVKM. The CDR3 loop reads CASSNRENTEAFF. CDR3 nucleotides: TGTGCCAGCAGCAACAGGGAGAACACTGAAGCTTTCTTT. The full variable domain, completed using reference TRBV28 and TRBJ1-1, is DVKVTQSSRYLVKRTGEKVFLECVQDMDHENMFWYRQDPGLGLRLIYFSYDVKMKEKGDIPEGYSVSREKKERFSLILESASTNQTSMYLCASSNRENTEAFFGQGTRLTVV.

This clone has only a few counts. The chain has TRBV5-1 and TRBJ2-1; D uncertain. CDR3 length: 15 residues. The V gene lost 0 bases and the J gene lost 1 base, with 8 bases spanning the gap. CDR1 is SGHRS and CDR2 is YFSETQ in the germline V gene. CDR3 sequence: CASSLEPGSYNEQFF. CDR3 sequence (DNA): TGCGCCAGCAGCTTGGAACCCGGGTCCTACAATGAGCAGTTCTTC.

The gene calls are TRBV28 and TRBJ2-1, with 10 bases lining up with TRBD1. The CDR3 spans 15 residues. V was pared by 6 bases and J by 3 bases, with 5 bases of the junction left unmatched. Germline CDR1 is MDHEN and CDR2 is SYDVKM. The CDR3 DNA reads TGTGCCAGCAGCGGTGGGACAGGGGTCTACAATGAGCAGTTCTTC. Its protein product is CASSGGTGVYNEQFF. Looking up the rest from reference TRBV28 and TRBJ2-1 gives the full variable domain: DVKVTQSSRYLVKRTGEKVFLECVQDMDHENMFWYRQDPGLGLRLIYFSYDVKMKEKGDIPEGYSVSREKKERFSLILESASTNQTSMYLCASSGGTGVYNEQFFGPGTRLTVL.

V is TRBV3-1 (or the pseudogene TRBV3-2) and J is TRBJ2-7; D possibly corresponds to TRBD2 (7 bases). The V gene's germline CDR1 is LGHDT and CDR2 YNNKEL (reference sequence). The CDR3 totals 11 residues. V dropped 8 bases and J dropped 7 bases, with 12 bases sitting between them. CDR3 nucleotides: TGTGCCAGCGGGGGGGCCGGAGAGCAGTACTTC. Translating it yields CASGGAGEQYF.

This sequence joins TRBV18 and TRBJ2-6, with TRBD1 matching over 7 bases. Germline CDR1 reads KGHSH; CDR2 reads LQKENI. The junction had 6 bases not matched to a gene; V was cut back by 3 bases and J by 4 bases. The CDR3 is made up of 16 amino acids. The CDR3 reads CASSPSTGTGANVLTF. DNA for the CDR3: TGTGCCAGCTCACCGTCGACAGGGACCGGGGCCAACGTCCTGACTTTC.

The rearrangement joins TRBV28 to TRBJ1-5; 7 nucleotides match TRBD1. There are 15 residues in the CDR3. Trimming removed 2 bases from V and 6 bases from J; junction bases left unmatched: 7. Germline values: CDR1 MDHEN, CDR2 SYDVKM. The CDR3 loop reads CASSLPTGTAQPQHF. The CDR3 nucleotides read TGTGCCAGCAGTTTACCGACAGGGACGGCTCAGCCCCAGCATTTT.

The V call is TRBV6-5, the J call TRBJ2-7; 8 positions agree with TRBD1. V gave up 5 bases and J gave up 5 bases; unmatched junction bases: 8. CDR1 MNHEY and CDR2 SVGAGI come from the germline V gene. This CDR3 spans 14 amino acids. The CDR3 coding sequence is TGTGCCAGCAGTCCCCGGGACAGGCTCCACGAGCAGTACTTC. Translated, it gives CASSPRDRLHEQYF.

The chain employs TRBV6-1 and TRBJ2-6; D might be TRBD2 (6 bases). V shed 4 bases and J shed 0 bases, with 10 bases lying between them. Germline V CDR1 and CDR2: MNHNS, SASEGT. The CDR3 is 16 amino acids. The DNA for the CDR3 is TGTGCCAGCAGTGCGGGACTGAACTCTGGGGCCAACGTCCTGACTTTC. Protein sequence: CASSAGLNSGANVLTF.

V usage is TRBV11-2 and J usage is TRBJ2-1, with 9 bases fitting TRBD1. The V segment lost 4 bases and the J segment 8 bases; nucleotides outside the gene matches: 12. This CDR3 is built from 16 residues. CDR1 is SGHAT and CDR2 is FQNNGV in the germline V gene. The CDR3 DNA follows: TGTGCCAGCAGCTATACCTGGGACAGGGTCGTCGATGAGCAGTTCTTC. Translated: CASSYTWDRVVDEQFF.

The V gene is TRBV6-5, the J gene TRBJ1-1, with a tentative D call TRBD1 (6 bases). Germline V lookup: CDR1 MNHEY, CDR2 SVGAGI. The ends were cut back, 4 bases at V and 11 bases at J, with 14 bases in the middle. This CDR3 comprises 12 residues. CDR3 residues: CASSLTGDRAFF. In DNA, the CDR3 is TGTGCCAGCAGTTTGACAGGAGATAGGGCTTTCTTT.

The chain links TRBV30 to TRBJ1-1; 7 nucleotides match TRBD1. Germline V gene sequence: CDR1 GTSNPN, CDR2 SVGIG (reference sequence). With V trimmed by 3 bases and J by 6 bases, 4 bases remained unmatched. The CDR3 is 12 residues long. The CDR3: CAWRRGQAEAFF. The CDR3 DNA follows: TGTGCCTGGAGGAGGGGGCAGGCTGAAGCTTTCTTT.

This clone showed up just a few times. The chain employs TRBV5-1 and TRBJ2-2, with D possibly being TRBD2 (6 bases). V lost 0 bases, J lost 3 bases, and 15 bases lay in between. This CDR3 has 17 amino acids. CDR1 is SGHRS, CDR2 YFSETQ, per germline. CDR3 sequence: CASSLDGGLRDTGELFF. The CDR3 DNA sequence: TGCGCCAGCAGCTTGGATGGGGGACTGCGAGACACCGGGGAGCTGTTTTTT.

The chain combines TRBV19 with TRBJ2-1; D uncertain. V was pared by 5 bases and J by 0 bases, with 11 bases between. CDR3 size: 15 residues. CDR1 and CDR2 (germline): LNHDA, SQIVND (reference sequence). The CDR3 DNA reads as TGTGCCAGTAGTCCGCGGTCCCACTCCTACAATGAGCAGTTCTTC. It is translated as CASSPRSHSYNEQFF.

The chain employs TRBV29-1 and TRBJ2-2; 9 nucleotides line up with TRBD1. The CDR3 spans 17 residues. Germline V gene sequence: CDR1 SQVTM, CDR2 ANQGSEA. The V and J ends lost 6 bases and 6 bases, in that order; junction bases with no gene match: 17. The CDR3 nucleotides are TGCAGCGTCCCCCTAGGAGAGGGACAGGGCATTGCCGGGGAGCTGTTTTTT. Encoded protein: CSVPLGEGQGIAGELFF.

The chain carries TRBV6-5 and TRBJ1-6; 7 nucleotides line up with TRBD1. Germline CDR1 MNHEY, CDR2 SVGAGI. The V and J ends lost 0 bases and 7 bases, in that order; junction bases with no gene match: 6. The CDR3 spans 16 residues. CDR3 in amino acids: CASSYSRQGVNSPLHF. CDR3 DNA: TGTGCCAGCAGTTACTCCAGACAGGGCGTAAATTCACCCCTCCACTTT.

The genes are TRBV6-5 and TRBJ2-1, with a tentative D call TRBD1 (6 bases). CDR3 length equals 15 residues. Germline CDR1 is MNHEY and CDR2 is SVGAGI. The V end was cut by 0 bases, the J end by 7 bases, with 13 bases between. The CDR3 nucleotides are TGTGCCAGCAGTTACTCTCAGGGGCGCTATAATGAGCAGTTCTTC. Translating it yields CASSYSQGRYNEQFF.

Of note for this clone: The sample has other DNA sequences that encode this CDR3 too. The rearrangement joins TRBV10-3 to TRBJ2-7; D is perhaps TRBD1 (6 bases). CDR3 length equals 12 residues. From germline, CDR1 is ENHRY and CDR2 SYGVKD. V was pared by 3 bases and J by 3 bases, with 6 bases between. The CDR3, as DNA: TGTGCCATCAGTGACAGGGGCTACGAGCAGTACTTC. It is translated as CAISDRGYEQYF.

This clone came up a few times. The CDR3 protein is CASSLGLAGGDEQYF. In DNA form, the CDR3 reads TGTGCCAGCAGCTTGGGGCTAGCGGGAGGGGACGAGCAGTACTTC. V and J are TRBV5-8 and TRBJ2-7; 12 nucleotides line up with TRBD2. Trimming removed 0 bases from V and 5 bases from J; junction bases left unmatched: 3. Germline V gene data show CDR1 as SGHTS and CDR2 as YDEGEE. The CDR3 runs to 15 residues.

This sequence joins TRBV25-1 and TRBJ2-7; TRBD1 matches at 8 bases. CDR1 MGHDK and CDR2 SYGVNS come from the germline V gene. The CDR3 is 17 amino acids. With 3 bases clipped from V and 4 bases from J, the junction kept 14 bases outside the gene matches. This CDR3 reads CASSDSGRGQGAYEQYF. Here the CDR3 DNA reads TGTGCCAGCAGTGATTCTGGTCGGGGGCAGGGGGCGTACGAGCAGTACTTC.